This entry describes one T cell receptor (beta chain). Its specific antigen is unknown. Base qualities are not at hand, and no much larger clone is one base apart. The same CDR3 arises from other DNA sequences in this sample as well. TCRbeta CDR3 regions were amplified from genomic DNA using the immunoSEQ Assay, a bias-controlled multiplex PCR. The authors' pipeline ran thus. Nucleated cell counts per sample were estimated from amplification of reference gene primers within the assay. To quantify the absolute abundance of each unique TCRbeta CDR3 rearrangement, sequence reads were collapsed and filtered. For each sample, productive Simpson clonality was calculated as the square root of Simpson's diversity index over productive rearrangements. Held by TCRdb, this immuneACCESS table contains in-frame sequences only and omits some clones. Under half of the omission traces to an unresolved V gene where checked; the cause of the rest is unknown. V and J calls and clone size follow that table, whereas D and trimming were derived from the DNA. Here the sample has about 150,000 clones; 75% to 90% occur a single time. The ten biggest clones cover over 10% of the sample.

The entry originates in a study of blood T cell repertoires in COVID-19 (dated by TCRdb to 2018 to 2020). With respect to the entire study: Samples covering the acute and convalescent phases of COVID-19 were provided by collaborators in the United States, Italy and Spain. The prospective study material was composed of cDNA or gDNA derived from T cells, B-cell-depleted T cells, or PBMCs. Subjects who had been exposed to COVID-19, were actively infected with it, or had recovered from it provided the deeply sampled blood TCRbeta repertoires that made up the dataset. The repertoires were released in a freely available public database meant as a resource for research on the immune response to SARS-CoV-2. The samples were drawn from two sources: the first 160 participants of the ongoing ImmuneRACE study, and 1,200 or so subjects contributed by 6 global collaborators. Nearly every sample came with metadata listing a de-identified subject ID, COVID-19 status, age in years and sex. Where HLA class I and class II types were available, the types were taken from metadata supplied by the sample provider, not from assay-based typing. Results and caveats for the whole study, not just this receptor: The amount of clinical and demographic metadata varied by source and participant and was provided uncurated.

In Seattle, one collaborating source enrolled patients while the infection was active and tracked those patients longitudinally over the course of disease. The collaborating institutions used their own protocols to collect whole blood in K2EDTA tubes. For TCRbeta analysis, collaborator samples were shipped as frozen whole blood, as isolated PBMCs, or as DNA extracted from either sample type. The CDR3 has 18 amino acids, counting the end cysteine and phenylalanine. CDR3 DNA is the only sequence kept; it has 54 bases, read in frame from the first base. Per the germline V gene (reference sequence), LGHDT is the CDR1 and YNNKEL is the CDR2. Relative to germline, V is missing 1 base and J is missing 6 bases, with 6 bases of the junction outside any gene match.

Sequenced input: peripheral blood. The clonotype comes from a young man with COVID-19, enrolled during active disease. The V gene is TRBV3-1 (or the pseudogene TRBV3-2) and the J gene is TRBJ2-1; the central 16 bases match TRBD2. The nucleotides read TGTGCCAGCAGCCAAGCCGGGACTAGCGGGAGGGTGAGCAATGAGCAGTTCTTC. Translated, this gives CASSQAGTSGRVSNEQFF.